Presented here are 28 T cell receptor beta chains from one specimen sequenced in a study of T cells in localized non-small cell lung cancer. Sequencing was performed with immunoSEQ multiplex PCR; in TCRdb, only in-frame clones are kept and a portion is missing. Of 50,000 to 55,000 clones listed, around 87% are singletons. The specimen was PBMCs, collected before any cancer treatment. Receptors originate from a female donor with stage II lung adenocarcinoma.

This clone was counted between two and nine times. The CDR3 nucleotides read TGTGCCAGCAGCCCCACGGACAGGGGCAATTCACCCCTCCACTTT. Translated, it gives CASSPTDRGNSPLHF. This chain connects TRBV5-4 to TRBJ1-6; 9 nucleotides agree with TRBD1. The CDR3 contains 15 residues. CDR1 and CDR2 (germline): SGHNT, YYREEE (reference sequence). V shed 4 bases and J 7 bases; nucleotides not matched to a gene: 6.

This sequence joins TRBV5-4 and TRBJ2-2, with D possibly being TRBD1 or TRBD2 (5 bases each). V was shortened by 2 bases and J by 3 bases, with 14 bases between the two germline ends. Germline lookup yields CDR1 SGHNT and CDR2 YYREEE (reference sequence). This CDR3 comprises 16 residues. The CDR3 DNA is TGTGCCAGCAGCTTATACAGGAGGCGGGACACCGGGGAGCTGTTTTTT. It specifies CASSLYRRRDTGELFF.

This sequence joins TRBV5-6 and TRBJ1-1; maybe TRBD1 (5 bases). This CDR3 is built from 16 residues. Germline V gene sequence: CDR1 SGHDT, CDR2 YYEEEE. V was cut by 0 bases and J by 0 bases, with 12 bases left in between. CDR3 in amino acids: CASSLDSGHLNTEAFF. The DNA for the CDR3 is TGTGCCAGCAGCTTGGATTCCGGACACCTGAACACTGAAGCTTTCTTT.

This chain uses TRBV6-5 with TRBJ1-5; the D gene is possibly TRBD1 (5 bases). Germline V CDR1 and CDR2: MNHEY, SVGAGI. The CDR3 is made up of 14 amino acids. V was cut by 6 bases and J by 7 bases, with 16 bases left in between. CDR3 protein: CASSPSGTRQPQHF. For the CDR3, the DNA is TGTGCCAGCAGCCCCTCAGGGACGCGGCAGCCCCAGCATTTT.

CDR3 nucleotides: TGTGCCAGCAGCTTAGTTCTTAGCGGGGGGGCCAATGAGCAGTTCTTC. Translation gives CASSLVLSGGANEQFF. The V and J genes are TRBV7-6 and TRBJ2-1, with 11 bases matching TRBD2. The CDR3 has 16 amino acids. Germline V CDR1 and CDR2: SGHVS, FNYEAQ. The trim removed 1 base at V and 6 bases at J, leaving 5 bases unmatched. Together with reference TRBV7-6 and TRBJ2-1, the CDR3 gives the full variable domain: GAGVSQSPRYKVTKRGQDVALRCDPISGHVSLYWYRQALGQGPEFLTYFNYEAQQDKSGLPNDRFSAERPEGSISTLTIQRTEQRDSAMYRCASSLVLSGGANEQFFGPGTRLTVL.

This chain joins TRBV5-4 and TRBJ1-4; unclear D gene. This CDR3 is built from 12 residues. Germline values: CDR1 SGHNT, CDR2 YYREEE (reference sequence). V was trimmed by 2 bases and J by 8 bases, leaving 7 bases between them. Written as DNA, the CDR3 is TGTGCCAGCAGCTTTTTAGGGGAAAAACTGTTTTTT. This gives the protein CASSFLGEKLFF.

J is TRBJ1-1 and V is TRBV7-8; D is unclear. The CDR3 is made up of 13 amino acids. CDR1 is SGHVS, CDR2 FQNEAQ, per germline. Trimming left V 5 bases short and J 1 base short, with 8 bases between. DNA for the CDR3: TGTGCCAGCAGCGCAAGGGAGAACACTGAAGCTTTCTTT. It codes for CASSARENTEAFF. The full variable domain, in which reference TRBV7-8 and TRBJ1-1 provide the parts outside the CDR3, is GAGVSQSPRYKVAKRGQDVALRCDPISGHVSLFWYQQALGQGPEFLTYFQNEAQLDKSGLPSDRFFAERPEGSVSTLKIQRTQQEDSAVYLCASSARENTEAFFGQGTRLTVV.

The chain employs TRBV7-3 and TRBJ2-3, with TRBD1 matching 7 bases. After removal of 4 bases from V and 4 bases from J, the junction contained 11 bases not matched to a gene. The germline CDR1 and CDR2 sequences are SGHTA and FQGTGA. The CDR3 covers 16 residues. The CDR3 sequence: CASSSEDRSGPDTQYF. CDR3 bases: TGTGCCAGCAGCTCGGAGGACAGGTCAGGACCAGATACGCAGTATTTT.

The genes are TRBV11-2 and TRBJ2-3, with 7 bases identical to TRBD1. The CDR3 length is 16 residues. Germline values: CDR1 SGHAT, CDR2 FQNNGV. V lost 5 bases, J lost 0 bases, and 8 bases stayed unmatched. CDR3 residues: CASSPRRTGSTDTQYF. For the CDR3, the DNA is TGTGCCAGCAGCCCCCGAAGGACAGGAAGCACAGATACGCAGTATTTT.

The rearrangement links TRBV10-1 to TRBJ2-1; D perhaps matches TRBD2 (5 bases). The CDR3 is made up of 11 amino acids. CDR1 WNHNN and CDR2 SYGVQD come from the germline V gene (reference sequence). Trimming shortened V by 6 bases and J by 7 bases, and 7 bases separated the two germline ends. The CDR3 protein is CASRDSNEQFF. In DNA, the CDR3 is TGCGCCAGCAGGGACTCGAATGAGCAGTTCTTC.

CDR3 nucleotide sequence: TGTGCCAGCAGCTTGGGCCGAGACAGAGAAGCTTTCTTT. It codes for CASSLGRDREAFF. J is TRBJ1-1 and V is TRBV5-4, with a tentative D call TRBD1 (5 bases). The CDR3 has 13 residues. Germline loops: CDR1 SGHNT, CDR2 YYREEE (reference sequence). V shed 0 bases and J shed 8 bases, with 11 bases lying between them.

The chain links TRBV11-2 to TRBJ1-1; no clear D gene. The germline gives CDR1 SGHAT, CDR2 FQNNGV. This CDR3 region has 13 residues. The germline V and J ends were trimmed by 3 bases and 5 bases, with 10 bases remaining between them. CDR3 residues: CASSFFLRTEAFF. The DNA for the CDR3 is TGTGCCAGCAGCTTTTTTTTGAGGACTGAAGCTTTCTTT.

The chain links TRBV6-6 to TRBJ2-1; 10 bases fit TRBD2. CDR1 is MNHNY and CDR2 is SVGAGI in the germline V gene (reference sequence). J lost 6 bases, V lost 7 bases, and 9 bases had no gene match. This CDR3 contains 15 residues. The CDR3 coding sequence is TGTGCCAGCACCCAAGCGGGGGGGATGGGCAATGAGCAGTTCTTC. It encodes CASTQAGGMGNEQFF.

The V call is TRBV7-8, the J call TRBJ2-1, with D perhaps TRBD1 or TRBD2 (5 bases each). The V and J ends lost 1 base and 6 bases respectively, with 16 bases between them. The CDR3 length is 16 residues. Germline CDR1 SGHVS, CDR2 FQNEAQ. The CDR3 nucleotides are TGTGCCAGCAGCTTAGTCCTGACCGGGGACGTCAATGAGCAGTTCTTC. Translation gives CASSLVLTGDVNEQFF.

This chain links TRBV2 with TRBJ1-1; D call uncertain. CDR1 is SNHLY and CDR2 is FYNNEI in the germline V gene. CDR3 length equals 14 residues. V dropped 6 bases and J dropped 0 bases, with 11 bases sitting between them. The CDR3 nucleotides read TGTGCCAGCAGCGCCGACACCTTGAACACTGAAGCTTTCTTT. Amino acid sequence: CASSADTLNTEAFF.

This sequence joins TRBV19 and TRBJ1-2; no clear D gene. Looked up from germline, CDR1 is LNHDA and CDR2 is SQIVND (reference sequence). Between the trimmed V and J ends, which lost 2 bases and 1 base, there was a span of 5 bases. This CDR3 spans 13 amino acids. Written as DNA, the CDR3 is TGTGCCAGTAGTATATCTCGTAACTATGGCTACACCTTC. Its protein is CASSISRNYGYTF.

The chain couples TRBV5-1 to TRBJ1-2; tentative D call: TRBD1 (6 bases). Germline V gene data show CDR1 as SGHRS and CDR2 as YFSETQ. Trimming cost V 0 bases and J 5 bases, with 14 bases left between them. There are 15 residues in the CDR3. CDR3 DNA: TGCGCCAGCAGCTTGGCCGGGGGGGCGCCTTATGGCTACACCTTC. Encoded protein: CASSLAGGAPYGYTF.

The chain carries TRBV30 and TRBJ1-6, with D unresolved. Per the germline V gene, CDR1 is GTSNPN and CDR2 is SVGIG (reference sequence). CDR3 length equals 17 residues. The ends were cut back, 5 bases at V and 4 bases at J, with 21 bases in the middle. CDR3 residues: CAWQAVMTWDYNSPLHF. In DNA, the CDR3 is TGTGCCTGGCAGGCAGTGATGACCTGGGATTATAATTCACCCCTCCACTTT.

The V and J genes are TRBV27 and TRBJ2-1; D is undetermined. This CDR3 has 13 residues. Trimming took 4 bases from V and 7 from J, leaving 11 bases between them. Germline values: CDR1 MNHEY, CDR2 SMNVEV (reference sequence). CDR3 in amino acids: CASSSTLRNEQFF. CDR3 sequence (DNA): TGTGCCAGCAGTTCTACATTGAGAAATGAGCAGTTCTTC.

This chain links TRBV14 with TRBJ1-2; no clear D. V was clipped by 0 bases and J by 3 bases, with 17 bases between them. CDR1 is SGHDN and CDR2 is FVKESK in the germline V gene. The CDR3 runs 17 residues. The CDR3 loop reads CASSQDPSLWGDYGYTF. The CDR3 DNA sequence: TGTGCCAGCAGCCAAGACCCCAGCCTGTGGGGAGACTATGGCTACACCTTC.

The V gene is TRBV30, the J gene TRBJ1-2, with D perhaps TRBD1 (5 bases). Germline CDR1 is GTSNPN and CDR2 is SVGIG (reference sequence). The ends were cut back, 0 bases at V and 2 bases at J, with 10 bases in the middle. The CDR3 is 14 amino acids. The CDR3 is CAWSVAGRNYGYTF. The CDR3 DNA reads TGTGCCTGGAGTGTAGCAGGGCGAAACTATGGCTACACCTTC.

The V call is TRBV7-8, the J call TRBJ1-4, with D hard to call. The V gene's germline CDR1 is SGHVS and CDR2 FQNEAQ. The V and J ends lost 4 bases and 8 bases respectively, with 26 bases between them. This CDR3 has 18 residues. Here the CDR3 DNA reads TGTGCCAGCAGCTCCCATCCGGGTGGCCGGGAAGTTGGCGAAAAACTGTTTTTT. Amino acids: CASSSHPGGREVGEKLFF. Complete variable domain (other parts from reference TRBV7-8 and TRBJ1-4): GAGVSQSPRYKVAKRGQDVALRCDPISGHVSLFWYQQALGQGPEFLTYFQNEAQLDKSGLPSDRFFAERPEGSVSTLKIQRTQQEDSAVYLCASSSHPGGREVGEKLFFGSGTQLSVL.

This chain uses TRBV11-1 with TRBJ2-1; D gene unclear. With 0 bases removed from V and 10 bases from J, the gap between germline ends came to 13 bases. CDR3 length: 14 amino acids. From germline, CDR1 is SGHAT and CDR2 FQDESV (reference sequence). CDR3 in amino acids: CASSLAGAHQEQFF. The CDR3, as DNA: TGTGCCAGCAGCTTAGCGGGCGCCCACCAGGAGCAGTTCTTC.

This chain joins TRBV27 and TRBJ1-1, with D perhaps matching TRBD1 (5 bases). Germline CDR1 reads MNHEY; CDR2 reads SMNVEV (reference sequence). The CDR3 length is 14 residues. V shed 9 bases and J shed 1 base, with 15 bases lying between them. CDR3: CASFQGIRNTEAFF. The CDR3 DNA is TGTGCCAGTTTCCAGGGAATTAGGAACACTGAAGCTTTCTTT.

The chain has TRBV19 and TRBJ1-1, with D hard to call. The V gene lost 5 bases and the J gene lost 0 bases, with 10 bases spanning the gap. The CDR3 loop spans 14 amino acids. The V gene's germline CDR1 is LNHDA and CDR2 SQIVND (reference sequence). The CDR3 region has the DNA TGTGCCAGTAGTCCACAAGTAATGAACACTGAAGCTTTCTTT. It specifies CASSPQVMNTEAFF.

With regard to this clone: A read error may account for a junction end that differs from germline. The V call is TRBV7-7, the J call TRBJ2-3; unclear D gene. Germline V gene lookup returns CDR1 SSHAT and CDR2 FNYEAQ (reference sequence). The CDR3 runs 13 residues. CDR3 residues: CASSLGYTDTQYF. CDR3 nucleotides: TGTGCTAGCAGCTTAGGTTACACAGATACGCAGTATTTT.

The chain links TRBV19 to TRBJ1-1; possibly TRBD1 for D (5 bases). The CDR3 runs 15 residues. Between the trimmed V and J ends, which lost 5 bases and 0 bases, there was a span of 13 bases. CDR1 is LNHDA, CDR2 SQIVND, per germline (reference sequence). The DNA for the CDR3 is TGTGCCAGTAGTGCAGAGGGGCGGCTGAACACTGAAGCTTTCTTT. This translates into CASSAEGRLNTEAFF.

The chain recombines TRBV5-1 with TRBJ2-2; 7 nucleotides line up with TRBD2. This CDR3 spans 20 amino acids. Per germline, CDR1 SGHRS and CDR2 YFSETQ. The J segment lost 4 bases and the V segment lost 1 base, leaving 19 bases of the junction unmatched. The CDR3 sequence: CASSLPAGTTVYLGTGELFF. The CDR3 DNA reads as TGCGCCAGCAGCTTGCCAGCCGGGACTACCGTTTATCTGGGCACCGGGGAGCTGTTTTTT.